Below, 8 T cell receptor beta chains from the same sample are listed, as sequenced in a study of cytomegalovirus exposure and HLA in healthy donors. PCR was performed using 60 Vbeta and 13 Jbeta primers. Sequencing used immunoSEQ multiplex PCR; TCRdb keeps in-frame clones, though not all of them. The table has about 160,000 clones, more than 65% seen once. Material for sequencing was PBMCs. These receptor sequences come from a young man in good health and CMV-seropositive.

V and J are TRBV9 and TRBJ2-3; D is possibly TRBD2 (5 bases). Trimming took off 0 bases at V and 3 bases at J, with 5 bases between the two ends. The CDR3 is 13 residues long. Germline loops: CDR1 SGDLS, CDR2 YYNGEE. DNA for the CDR3: TGTGCCAGCAGCGTAGGCGGGACAGATACGCAGTATTTT. Protein sequence: CASSVGGTDTQYF. Looking up the rest from reference TRBV9 and TRBJ2-3 gives the full variable domain: DSGVTQTPKHLITATGQRVTLRCSPRSGDLSVYWYQQSLDQGLQFLIQYYNGEERAKGNILERFSAQQFPDLHSELNLSSLELGDSALYFCASSVGGTDTQYFGPGTRLTVL.

The chain joins TRBV2 to TRBJ2-5, with D perhaps TRBD2 (5 bases). Germline V lookup: CDR1 SNHLY, CDR2 FYNNEI. The CDR3 runs to 14 residues. Trimming left V 7 bases short and J 7 bases short, with 19 bases between. The CDR3 protein is CASTLREGLGTQYF. The CDR3 bases are TGTGCCAGCACCCTCCGGGAAGGCCTAGGGACCCAGTACTTC.

This chain connects TRBV19 to TRBJ2-3, with a weak D call TRBD2 (5 bases). The CDR3 consists of 17 residues. With 3 bases removed from V and 0 bases from J, the gap between germline ends came to 16 bases. Germline V gene lookup returns CDR1 LNHDA and CDR2 SQIVND (reference sequence). CDR3 in amino acids: CASSIRSGFTSTDTQYF. Written as DNA, the CDR3 is TGTGCCAGTAGTATCCGATCGGGGTTCACTAGCACAGATACGCAGTATTTT. The full variable domain, rest sourced from reference TRBV19 and TRBJ2-3, is DGGITQSPKYLFRKEGQNVTLSCEQNLNHDAMYWYRQDPGQGLRLIYYSQIVNDFQKGDIAEGYSVSREKKESFPLTVTSAQKNPTAFYLCASSIRSGFTSTDTQYFGPGTRLTVL.

The V call is TRBV6-1, the J call TRBJ1-2; D not resolved. In germline, CDR1 is MNHNS, CDR2 SASEGT. This CDR3 is built from 18 residues. The V end was cut by 3 bases, the J end by 5 bases, with 25 bases between. Here the CDR3 DNA reads TGTGCCAGCAGTGACCTCGGAAGGACTCTCTATTCCATATATGGCTACACCTTC. It translates to CASSDLGRTLYSIYGYTF.

CDR3: CASAGSASTDTQYF. The CDR3 DNA is TGTGCCAGCGCGGGCTCCGCTAGCACAGATACGCAGTATTTT. The gene calls are TRBV4-2 and TRBJ2-3, with D maybe TRBD2 (5 bases). This CDR3 is 14 amino acids long. Deletions cut 8 bases from V and 0 bases from J, with 12 bases between. CDR1 is LGHNA and CDR2 is YNFKEQ in the germline V gene.

The chain uses TRBV2 and TRBJ1-5; no reliable D call. The germline V gene encodes CDR1 SNHLY and CDR2 FYNNEI. V was pared by 4 bases and J by 4 bases, with 17 bases between. CDR3 length: 16 residues. The DNA of the CDR3 is TGTGCCAGCAGTGTTTTGGCAGGAAACTCAAATCAGCCCCAGCATTTT. This gives the protein CASSVLAGNSNQPQHF.

The V gene is TRBV5-1, the J gene TRBJ1-1; D not certain. This CDR3 has 16 amino acids. The V gene lost 4 bases and the J gene lost 5 bases, with 21 bases spanning the gap. Germline loops: CDR1 SGHRS, CDR2 YFSETQ. CDR3 coding DNA: TGCGCCAGCAGCCCAGGATTCGACGGGGTGGGTACTGAAGCTTTCTTT. Encoded protein: CASSPGFDGVGTEAFF. Supplemented by reference TRBV5-1 and TRBJ1-1, the full variable domain reads KAGVTQTPRYLIKTRGQQVTLSCSPISGHRSVSWYQQTPGQGLQFLFEYFSETQRNKGNFPGRFSGRQFSNSRSEMNVSTLELGDSALYLCASSPGFDGVGTEAFFGQGTRLTVV.

The V and J genes are TRBV7-2 and TRBJ2-7; TRBD2 matches 12 bases. Germline values: CDR1 SGHTA, CDR2 FQGNSA. The CDR3 contains 17 residues. Trimming took 5 bases from V and 2 from J; bases not matched to a gene: 10. CDR3 sequence reads: CASSLDSTSGSAYEQYF. Written as DNA, the CDR3 is TGTGCCAGCAGCCTAGACTCGACTAGCGGGAGTGCCTACGAGCAGTACTTC.